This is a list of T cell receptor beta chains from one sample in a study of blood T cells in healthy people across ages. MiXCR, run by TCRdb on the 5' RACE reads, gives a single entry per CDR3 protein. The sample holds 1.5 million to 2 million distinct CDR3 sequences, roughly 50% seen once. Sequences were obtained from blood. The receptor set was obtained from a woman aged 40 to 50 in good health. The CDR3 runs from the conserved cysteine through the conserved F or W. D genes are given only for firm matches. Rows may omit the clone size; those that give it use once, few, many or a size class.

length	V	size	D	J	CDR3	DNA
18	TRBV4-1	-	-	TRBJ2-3	CASSQESGVGQRTDTQYF	TGCGCCAGCAGCCAAGAATCAGGGGTCGGACAGCGCACAGATACGCAGTATTTT
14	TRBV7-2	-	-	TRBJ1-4	CASRRGPTNEKLFF	TGTGCCAGCAGAAGGGGTCCGACTAATGAAAAACTGTTTTTT
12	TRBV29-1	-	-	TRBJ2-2	CSVASGSGELFF	TGCAGCGTTGCTAGTGGTTCCGGGGAGCTGTTTTTT
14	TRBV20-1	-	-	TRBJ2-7	CSAKSEAIYYEQYF	TGCAGTGCCAAATCGGAGGCCATCTACTACGAGCAGTACTTC
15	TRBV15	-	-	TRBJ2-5	CATSRGPSVMETQYF	TGTGCCACCAGCAGAGGTCCTAGCGTTATGGAGACCCAGTACTTC
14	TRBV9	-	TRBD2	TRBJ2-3	CASSVGGGIDTQYF	TGTGCCAGCAGCGTAGGGGGGGGGATAGATACGCAGTATTTT
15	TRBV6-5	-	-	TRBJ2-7	CASSSPGLSAYEQYF	TGTGCCAGCAGTTCCCCGGGACTCTCGGCCTACGAGCAGTACTTC
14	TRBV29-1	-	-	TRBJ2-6	CSAEGGPGANVLTF	TGCAGCGCCGAGGGGGGTCCTGGGGCCAACGTCCTGACTTTC
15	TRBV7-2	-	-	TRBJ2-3	CASSTRGPPTDTQYF	TGTGCCAGCAGTACCCGGGGGCCGCCCACAGATACGCAGTATTTT
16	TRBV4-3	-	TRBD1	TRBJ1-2	CASSHSLPGGVYGYTF	TGCGCCAGCAGCCATTCCTTACCAGGGGGCGTCTATGGCTACACCTTC
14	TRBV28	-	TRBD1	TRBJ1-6	CASAGDRAYSPLHF	TGTGCCAGCGCCGGGGACAGGGCTTATTCACCCCTCCACTTT
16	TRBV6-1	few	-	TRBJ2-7	CASRKDPGLGSYEQYF	TGTGCCAGCAGGAAGGACCCAGGGCTAGGGTCCTACGAGCAGTACTTC
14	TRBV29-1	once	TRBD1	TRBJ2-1	CSTLAGQGYNEQFF	TGCAGCACGTTGGCGGGACAGGGTTACAATGAGCAGTTCTTC
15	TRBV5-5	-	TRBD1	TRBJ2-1	CASSRRGQGYDEQFF	TGTGCCAGCAGCCGCCGTGGACAGGGGTACGATGAGCAGTTCTTC
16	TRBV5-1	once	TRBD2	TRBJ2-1	CASSWGLAGPNNEQFF	TGCGCCAGCAGCTGGGGTTTAGCGGGGCCAAACAATGAGCAGTTCTTC
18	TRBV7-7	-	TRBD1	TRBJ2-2	CASSFLTGGAGLTGELFF	TGTGCTAGCAGCTTTCTAACAGGGGGCGCGGGCTTAACCGGGGAGCTGTTTTTT
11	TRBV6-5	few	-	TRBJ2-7	CASSAGSQQYF	TGTGCCAGCAGTGCAGGGTCCCAGCAGTACTTC
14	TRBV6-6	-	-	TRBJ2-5	CASRAGTGFETQYF	TGTGCCAGCAGGGCCGGGACTGGCTTCGAGACCCAGTACTTC
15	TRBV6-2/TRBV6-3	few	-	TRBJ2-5	CASSESTSDTETQYF	TGTGCCAGCAGTGAGTCCACTTCTGATACGGAGACCCAGTACTTC
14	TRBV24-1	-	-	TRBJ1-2	CATSGMDKTYGYTF	TGTGCCACCAGTGGAATGGACAAGACCTATGGCTACACCTTC
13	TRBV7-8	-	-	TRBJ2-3	CASSNYGGDTQYF	TGTGCCAGCAGCAATTATGGGGGAGATACGCAGTATTTT
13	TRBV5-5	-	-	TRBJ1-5	CASTLDGRQPQHF	TGTGCCAGCACCCTCGACGGGCGCCAGCCCCAGCATTTT